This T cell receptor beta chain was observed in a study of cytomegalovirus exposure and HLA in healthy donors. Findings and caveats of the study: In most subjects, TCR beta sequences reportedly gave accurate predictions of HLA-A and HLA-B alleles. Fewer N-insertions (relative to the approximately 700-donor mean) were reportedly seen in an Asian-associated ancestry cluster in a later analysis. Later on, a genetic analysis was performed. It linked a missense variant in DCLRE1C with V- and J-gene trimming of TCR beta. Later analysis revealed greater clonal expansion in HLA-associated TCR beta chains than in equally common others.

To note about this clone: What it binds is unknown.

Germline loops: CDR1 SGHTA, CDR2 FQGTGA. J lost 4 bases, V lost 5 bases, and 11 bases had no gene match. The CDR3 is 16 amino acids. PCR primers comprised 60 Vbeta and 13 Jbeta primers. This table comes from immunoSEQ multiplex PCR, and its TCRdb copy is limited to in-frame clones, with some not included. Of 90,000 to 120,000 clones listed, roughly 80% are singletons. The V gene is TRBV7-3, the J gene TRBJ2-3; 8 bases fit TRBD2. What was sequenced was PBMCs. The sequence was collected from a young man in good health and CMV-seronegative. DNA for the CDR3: TGTGCCAGCAGCCCTACCCCGGGAGGGCCCTCAGATACGCAGTATTTT. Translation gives CASSPTPGGPSDTQYF.